One and the same sample provided the 22 T cell receptor beta chains below, sequenced in a study of T cell responses to AZD1222 COVID-19 vaccine. This table comes from immunoSEQ multiplex PCR, and its TCRdb copy is limited to in-frame clones, with some not included. This sample has 150,000 or so clones, with 80% to 95% found just once. This sample comprised peripheral blood, obtained on day 0 of AZD1222 vaccination. These receptors all stem from an adult in good health.

V gene TRBV6-5 combines with J gene TRBJ2-7, with D perhaps TRBD1 or TRBD2 (5 bases each). V was shortened by 7 bases and J by 1 base, with 8 bases between the two germline ends. The CDR3 extends over 12 amino acids. The germline V gene has CDR1 MNHEY and CDR2 SVGAGI. The CDR3 DNA sequence: TGTGCCAGCAAGAGGGGATCCTACGAGCAGTACTTC. This codes for CASKRGSYEQYF.

V gene TRBV4-2 combines with J gene TRBJ1-1; a weak D match, TRBD1 (5 bases). Per the germline V gene, CDR1 is LGHNA and CDR2 is YNFKEQ. V was cut by 1 base and J by 9 bases, with 24 bases left in between. The CDR3 has 17 residues. The CDR3 DNA is TGTGCCAGCAGCCAAGTTTCCACCCCCCTAACCCACAGGCAAGCTTTCTTT. It encodes CASSQVSTPLTHRQAFF.

The chain is built from TRBV25-1 and TRBJ2-7; 9 bases match TRBD1. V lost 4 bases to trimming and J lost 3 bases; unmatched junction nucleotides: 10. The germline gives CDR1 MGHDK, CDR2 SYGVNS. The CDR3 has 16 amino acids. The CDR3 nucleotides are TGTGCCAGCAGTGGGAATCCGGGACAGGGCGACTACGAGCAGTACTTC. Its translation is CASSGNPGQGDYEQYF.

The genes are TRBV7-2 and TRBJ1-2; tentatively, D is TRBD1 (6 bases). Germline lookup yields CDR1 SGHTA and CDR2 FQGNSA. The CDR3 spans 14 residues. Trimming pared 6 bases from V and 8 bases from J, leaving 19 bases between. This CDR3 reads CASRPEAGGGGYTF. CDR3 in DNA: TGTGCCAGCAGACCCGAGGCTGGCGGGGGCGGCTACACCTTC. Together with reference TRBV7-2 and TRBJ1-2, the CDR3 gives the full variable domain: GAGVSQSPSNKVTEKGKDVELRCDPISGHTALYWYRQSLGQGLEFLIYFQGNSAPDKSGLPSDRFSAERTGGSVSTLTIQRTQQEDSAVYLCASRPEAGGGGYTFGSGTRLTVV.

CDR3 amino acids: CASALGQGYGYTF. The CDR3 DNA follows: TGTGCCAGTGCCCTGGGACAGGGCTATGGCTACACCTTC. The J gene is TRBJ1-2, the V gene TRBV3-1 (or the pseudogene TRBV3-2); TRBD1 matches 9 bases. The J segment lost 4 bases and the V segment lost 9 bases, leaving 6 bases of the junction unmatched. From germline, CDR1 is LGHDT and CDR2 YNNKEL (reference sequence). This CDR3 is 13 amino acids long.

The genes are TRBV7-9 and TRBJ2-2; D is unresolved. Trimming took off 8 bases at V and 1 base at J, with 14 bases between the two ends. CDR1 and CDR2 from the germline V gene are SEHNR and FQNEAQ (reference sequence). CDR3 size: 15 residues. The CDR3 DNA reads as TGTGCCAGCCAAGGTGAGAACCAGAACACCGGGGAGCTGTTTTTT. Residues: CASQGENQNTGELFF.

This clone was counted a single time. J is TRBJ1-2 and V is TRBV18, with 8 bases identical to TRBD1. CDR1 is KGHSH, CDR2 LQKENI, per germline. The CDR3 extends over 15 amino acids. With V trimmed by 3 bases and J by 0 bases, 3 bases remained unmatched. CDR3 sequence reads: CASSPGQGANYGYTF. The CDR3 DNA follows: TGTGCCAGCTCACCCGGACAGGGAGCTAACTATGGCTACACCTTC.

The chain links TRBV9 to TRBJ1-1, with unresolved D. Germline loops: CDR1 SGDLS, CDR2 YYNGEE. V was clipped by 0 bases and J by 7 bases, with 10 bases between them. This CDR3 is built from 13 residues. CDR3 amino acids: CASSVAWSGEAFF. The CDR3 DNA is TGTGCCAGCAGCGTAGCTTGGTCAGGTGAAGCTTTCTTT.

V usage is TRBV18 and J usage is TRBJ1-3; D is ambiguous. CDR1 and CDR2 (germline): KGHSH, LQKENI. The CDR3 has 19 amino acids. The germline V and J ends were trimmed by 4 bases and 1 base, with 23 bases remaining between them. The CDR3 DNA follows: TGTGCCAGCTCACTTTTGAGTCCGCTTTCTATCCTGTCTGGAAACACCATATATTTT. It translates to CASSLLSPLSILSGNTIYF. Looking up the rest from reference TRBV18 and TRBJ1-3 gives the full variable domain: NAGVMQNPRHLVRRRGQEARLRCSPMKGHSHVYWYRQLPEEGLKFMVYLQKENIIDESGMPKERFSAEFPKEGPSILRIQQVVRGDSAAYFCASSLLSPLSILSGNTIYFGEGSWLTVV.

Concerning this clone: Additional DNA sequences in this sample encode the identical CDR3. The rearrangement links TRBV9 to TRBJ1-3; D is possibly TRBD1 (6 bases). CDR1 SGDLS and CDR2 YYNGEE come from the germline V gene. V was cut by 0 bases and J by 4 bases, with 8 bases left in between. CDR3 size: 14 residues. The CDR3 bases are TGTGCCAGCAGCGTAGCAGGGGCCGGAAACACCATATATTTT. It yields the protein CASSVAGAGNTIYF. Full variable domain (remainder filled in from reference TRBV9 and TRBJ1-3): DSGVTQTPKHLITATGQRVTLRCSPRSGDLSVYWYQQSLDQGLQFLIQYYNGEERAKGNILERFSAQQFPDLHSELNLSSLELGDSALYFCASSVAGAGNTIYFGEGSWLTVV.

The chain carries TRBV11-2 and TRBJ1-2; the D gene is possibly TRBD1 (5 bases). This CDR3 comprises 14 residues. CDR1 SGHAT and CDR2 FQNNGV come from the germline V gene. With 7 bases removed from V and 6 bases from J, the gap between germline ends came to 18 bases. The CDR3 bases are TGTGCCAGCAACCGCATACGGGACCGTGATGGCTACACCTTC. Protein sequence: CASNRIRDRDGYTF.

The gene calls are TRBV6-2 or TRBV6-3 and TRBJ1-2; 7 bases fit TRBD1. J gave up 8 bases and V 6 bases, and 9 bases lay outside the gene matches. The CDR3 runs to 13 residues. Germline assignment: CDR1 MNHEY and CDR2 SVGEGT. The DNA for the CDR3 is TGTGCCAGCAGCCCAGGGGGACAAAAGGGCTACACCTTC. Translation: CASSPGGQKGYTF.

The chain links TRBV5-4 to TRBJ1-1; no clear D gene. CDR1 and CDR2 (germline): SGHNT, YYREEE (reference sequence). There are 15 residues in the CDR3. Trimming left V 2 bases short and J 0 bases short, with 11 bases between. The CDR3: CASSLPSVLNTEAFF. DNA for the CDR3: TGTGCCAGCAGCTTACCGTCTGTCTTGAACACTGAAGCTTTCTTT.

The chain carries TRBV27 and TRBJ2-1, with 10 bases fitting TRBD2. The CDR3 has 16 residues. CDR1 MNHEY and CDR2 SMNVEV come from the germline V gene (reference sequence). Trimming cost V 5 bases and J 6 bases; bases outside gene matches: 10. The CDR3 spells CASSKSSGGGSNEQFF. The CDR3 nucleotides are TGTGCCAGCAGTAAATCTAGCGGGGGTGGGAGCAATGAGCAGTTCTTC.

This clone appeared once. The rearrangement uses TRBV27 and TRBJ2-5; a weak D match, TRBD1 (7 bases). Per the germline V gene, CDR1 is MNHEY and CDR2 is SMNVEV (reference sequence). This CDR3 spans 16 amino acids. V lost 6 bases and J 5 bases, leaving 22 bases between the germline ends. The CDR3 protein is CASSTGGGGIWETQYF. The DNA of the CDR3 is TGTGCCAGCAGCACCGGCGGAGGGGGCATCTGGGAGACCCAGTACTTC.

This chain links TRBV2 with TRBJ2-5; no definite D call. Trimming took off 0 bases at V and 2 bases at J, with 7 bases between the two ends. Germline V lookup: CDR1 SNHLY, CDR2 FYNNEI. The CDR3 covers 14 residues. The CDR3 is CASSEATLQETQYF. The CDR3 nucleotides read TGTGCCAGCAGTGAAGCTACACTTCAAGAGACCCAGTACTTC.

The V gene is TRBV2, the J gene TRBJ2-7; weak D call: TRBD1 (6 bases). There are 16 residues in the CDR3. Germline V gene data show CDR1 as SNHLY and CDR2 as FYNNEI. The V and J ends lost 8 bases and 3 bases respectively, with 23 bases between them. CDR3 coding DNA: TGTGCCAGCTTAAGAGGGGGTAGCTGGGTCGTCTACGAGCAGTACTTC. Its protein product is CASLRGGSWVVYEQYF.

The CDR3, as DNA: TGTGCCAGTAGATGGGACGTTGGTTCAGTCGGCAATCAGCCCCAGCATTTT. This gives the protein CASRWDVGSVGNQPQHF. The chain employs TRBV19 and TRBJ1-5, with TRBD1 as a possible D gene (5 bases). V lost 6 bases to trimming and J lost 2 bases, with 20 bases between them. CDR1 and CDR2 from the germline V gene are LNHDA and SQIVND (reference sequence). The CDR3 consists of 17 residues.

The rearrangement uses TRBV12-5 and TRBJ2-7; TRBD2 matches at 14 bases. The germline V gene has CDR1 LGHNT and CDR2 FRNRAP. The CDR3 has 15 amino acids. The ends lost 7 bases at V and 4 bases at J; junction bases unmatched: 6. The CDR3 loop is CASAAGTSGGYEQYF. DNA of the CDR3: TGTGCTAGTGCCGCCGGGACTAGCGGGGGTTACGAGCAGTACTTC.

This clone was seen just once. The CDR3 loop reads CASRRGYSGANVLTF. The CDR3 DNA is TGTGCCAGCAGAAGGGGGTACTCTGGGGCCAACGTCCTGACTTTC. This rearrangement joins TRBV6-5 to TRBJ2-6, with a possible D match to TRBD1 (6 bases). The CDR3 runs to 15 residues. Germline V gene sequence: CDR1 MNHEY, CDR2 SVGAGI. V lost 6 bases and J 0 bases, leaving 9 bases between the germline ends.

The chain has TRBV28 and TRBJ1-1; 9 bases match TRBD1. This CDR3 comprises 16 residues. Germline trimming cut 6 bases from V and 5 bases from J; bases unmatched to any gene: 13. Looked up from germline, CDR1 is MDHEN and CDR2 is SYDVKM. Written as DNA, the CDR3 is TGTGCCAGCAGCCAACCCCGGACAGGGGAAGTGACTGAAGCTTTCTTT. It encodes CASSQPRTGEVTEAFF.

The V and J genes are TRBV19 and TRBJ2-5; D assignment may be TRBD1 or TRBD2 (5 bases each). The germline CDR1 and CDR2 sequences are LNHDA and SQIVND (reference sequence). V lost 5 bases, J lost 4 bases, and 11 bases lay in between. The CDR3 has 13 amino acids. CDR3 in DNA: TGTGCCAGTAGTGCCCGGGACGGAGAGACCCAGTACTTC. Amino acid sequence: CASSARDGETQYF.